This T cell receptor (beta chain) came from a study of OX40 agonist ivuxolimab in advanced cancers. This CDR3 has 11 amino acids. V lost 3 bases and J lost 5, with 5 bases in between. Germline V gives CDR1 SGHRS, CDR2 YFSETQ. Assay: immunoSEQ multiplex PCR; the TCRdb copy retains only in-frame clones and omits some. Of tens of thousands of clones in the sample, roughly 80% were seen once. Concerning this clone itself: The identical CDR3 is also encoded by other nucleotide sequences in the sample.

The clonotype was recovered from an adult with an advanced solid tumor such as melanoma, head and neck, liver or kidney cancer. The chain is built from TRBV5-1 and TRBJ2-5; no reliable D call. The sample consisted of CD4+ or CD8+ T cells sorted from blood, taken in a trial of the OX40 agonist ivuxolimab. The CDR3 sequence is CASSSTETQYF. CDR3 bases: TGCGCCAGCAGCTCTACGGAGACCCAGTACTTC.